This T cell receptor (beta chain) was observed in a study of ipilimumab plus nivolumab after autologous stem cell transplantation. The CDR3 is 15 residues long. Per the germline V gene, CDR1 is MNHNS and CDR2 is SASEGT. The V and J ends lost 3 bases and 4 bases, in that order; junction bases with no gene match: 6. Only in-frame clones appear in the TCRdb table, and some are missing; sequencing was by immunoSEQ multiplex PCR. The table lists about 22,000 clones, around 80% of them singletons. The sequence was obtained from a male donor with diffuse large B-cell lymphoma. Sequences were derived from PBMCs, sampled in a trial of ipilimumab plus nivolumab as post-transplant consolidation. This chain connects TRBV6-1 to TRBJ1-5; 7 bases are shared with TRBD1. The CDR3 protein is CASSEWDSPNQPQHF. The DNA for the CDR3 is TGTGCCAGCAGTGAGTGGGACAGCCCAAATCAGCCCCAGCATTTT.